Shown below are 23 T cell receptor beta chains from a single sample sequenced in a study of identifying expanded T cells in peripheral blood. Produced via immunoSEQ multiplex PCR; TCRdb's table is partial and in-frame only. The sample has 90,000 to 120,000 clones; roughly 89% are singletons. The sequenced material came from blood. The receptors derive from a person aged 18 to 70 in good health.

The CDR3 loop is CASTLGWDKNYGYTF. The CDR3 bases are TGTGCCAGCACCCTTGGCTGGGACAAAAACTATGGCTACACCTTC. V and J are TRBV5-4 and TRBJ1-2; D possibly corresponds to TRBD1 (6 bases). From germline, CDR1 is SGHNT and CDR2 YYREEE (reference sequence). CDR3 length: 15 amino acids. Trimming removed 6 bases at V and 2 bases at J, with 17 bases between.

The chain has TRBV7-8 and TRBJ2-1; D is possibly TRBD1 or TRBD2 (5 bases each). Trimming took 5 bases from V and 2 from J, leaving 19 bases between them. The CDR3 is made up of 17 amino acids. Per germline, CDR1 SGHVS and CDR2 FQNEAQ. The CDR3 bases are TGTGCCAGCAGCAAAAATCTCCCGGGGCCACCCTACAATGAGCAGTTCTTC. The encoded protein is CASSKNLPGPPYNEQFF.

This clone was recorded once. V and J are TRBV4-3 and TRBJ2-1; TRBD1 might be the D (5 bases). With 0 bases removed from V and 2 bases from J, the gap between germline ends came to 11 bases. This CDR3 is 16 amino acids long. Per germline, CDR1 LGHNA and CDR2 YSLEER. Written as DNA, the CDR3 is TGCGCCAGCAGCCAAGATGCAGGGAAAACCTACAATGAGCAGTTCTTC. Translating gives CASSQDAGKTYNEQFF.

This clone came up many times. The chain recombines TRBV6-4 with TRBJ2-3; perhaps TRBD2 as D (6 bases). Germline V gene lookup returns CDR1 MRHNA and CDR2 SNTAGT. The ends were cut back, 3 bases at V and 1 base at J, with 11 bases in the middle. This CDR3 region has 15 residues. CDR3: CASSEAGGGTDTQYF. The CDR3 bases are TGTGCCAGCAGTGAGGCTGGCGGGGGCACAGATACGCAGTATTTT.

The chain employs TRBV4-1 and TRBJ1-4; 7 bases match TRBD1. V dropped 1 base and J dropped 5; count of bases not matched to a gene: 1. CDR3 length equals 14 residues. Per germline, CDR1 MGHRA and CDR2 YSYEKL. The CDR3 loop is CASSQARGNEKLFF. Here the CDR3 DNA reads TGCGCCAGCAGCCAAGCCAGGGGGAATGAAAAACTGTTTTTT.

This CDR3 is CASSLGLEGSPLHF. DNA for the CDR3: TGTGCCAGCAGCTTAGGCCTGGAGGGCTCACCCCTCCACTTT. V usage is TRBV13 and J usage is TRBJ1-6; D is unclear. The ends were cut back, 0 bases at V and 10 bases at J, with 10 bases in the middle. Looked up from germline, CDR1 is PRHDT and CDR2 is FYEKMQ (reference sequence). CDR3 length equals 14 residues.

The V and J genes are TRBV6-1 and TRBJ2-3, with unresolved D. The V gene lost 6 bases and the J gene lost 1 base, with 11 bases spanning the gap. Per the germline V gene, CDR1 is MNHNS and CDR2 is SASEGT. The CDR3 length is 14 residues. Here the CDR3 reads CASSSRARTDTQYF. DNA of the CDR3: TGTGCCAGCAGCTCAAGAGCCCGCACAGATACGCAGTATTTT.

The chain uses TRBV18 and TRBJ1-2, with D possibly being TRBD1 (5 bases). Germline lookup yields CDR1 KGHSH and CDR2 LQKENI. The CDR3 has 15 residues. Trimming removed 2 bases at V and 8 bases at J, with 18 bases between. The CDR3 sequence is CASSPSEQAIYGYTF. The CDR3 DNA is TGTGCCAGCTCACCATCGGAACAGGCCATTTACGGCTACACCTTC. Based on the CDR3 plus reference TRBV18 and TRBJ1-2, the full variable domain is NAGVMQNPRHLVRRRGQEARLRCSPMKGHSHVYWYRQLPEEGLKFMVYLQKENIIDESGMPKERFSAEFPKEGPSILRIQQVVRGDSAAYFCASSPSEQAIYGYTFGSGTRLTVV.

V usage is TRBV7-9 and J usage is TRBJ2-5; tentative D call: TRBD1 (5 bases). CDR1 SEHNR and CDR2 FQNEAQ come from the germline V gene (reference sequence). V lost 1 base and J 5 bases, leaving 14 bases between the germline ends. CDR3 length: 15 residues. The CDR3, as DNA: TGTGCCAGCAGCTTAGGACAGCCTGCCGGGGAGACCCAGTACTTC. Translating gives CASSLGQPAGETQYF. The full variable domain, in which reference TRBV7-9 and TRBJ2-5 provide the parts outside the CDR3, is DTGVSQNPRHKITKRGQNVTFRCDPISEHNRLYWYRQTLGQGPEFLTYFQNEAQLEKSRLLSDRFSAERPKGSFSTLEIQRTEQGDSAMYLCASSLGQPAGETQYFGPGTRLLVL.

CDR3 protein: CATSSRDGKNIQYF. The CDR3 DNA reads as TGTGCCACCAGCAGCCGGGACGGAAAAAACATTCAGTACTTC. This chain links TRBV15 with TRBJ2-4; D may correspond to TRBD1 or TRBD2 (5 bases each). This CDR3 has 14 residues. V shed 3 bases and J shed 4 bases, with 10 bases lying between them. Germline values: CDR1 LNHNV, CDR2 YYDKDF (reference sequence).

This chain connects TRBV7-7 to TRBJ2-1, with D possibly TRBD1 on 6 matching bases. With 3 bases removed from V and 10 bases from J, the gap between germline ends came to 16 bases. The CDR3 has 14 residues. Germline CDR1 reads SSHAT; CDR2 reads FNYEAQ (reference sequence). The DNA for the CDR3 is TGTGCCAGCAGCTTCTCGAGGGGGAGTGAAGAGCAGTTCTTC. It codes for CASSFSRGSEEQFF.

The chain carries TRBV5-6 and TRBJ2-1, with a tentative D call TRBD1 (6 bases). Germline-derived CDR1 and CDR2 are SGHDT and YYEEEE. The CDR3 is 14 amino acids. V was clipped by 4 bases and J by 4 bases, with 12 bases between them. CDR3 residues: CASSEGQGYNEQFF. The CDR3 nucleotides are TGTGCCAGCAGCGAGGGGCAGGGGTACAATGAGCAGTTCTTC.

The chain joins TRBV7-6 to TRBJ2-7, with D possibly TRBD2 on 6 matching bases. Germline V gives CDR1 SGHVS, CDR2 FNYEAQ. Trimming stripped 1 base from V and 6 bases from J, with 10 bases between. The CDR3 is 13 amino acids. CDR3 nucleotides: TGTGCCAGCAGCTTAGGGATGGAGGGCGAGCAGTACTTC. Residues: CASSLGMEGEQYF.

Written as DNA, the CDR3 is TGTGCCAGCGGCCGGGACTACAACACAGATACGCAGTATTTT. As protein: CASGRDYNTDTQYF. The chain combines TRBV7-2 with TRBJ2-3, with 7 bases fitting TRBD2. V shed 8 bases and J 2 bases; nucleotides not matched to a gene: 7. Germline CDR1 SGHTA, CDR2 FQGNSA. The CDR3 is made up of 14 amino acids.

This clone was observed a single time. This chain joins TRBV5-1 and TRBJ2-1; D is ambiguous. V lost 4 bases and J 3 bases, leaving 32 bases between the germline ends. The CDR3 extends over 21 amino acids. Germline values: CDR1 SGHRS, CDR2 YFSETQ. For the CDR3, the DNA is TGCGCCAGCAGCCTACGGACGCTTACACTTAGTCCCACCTCAGACTACAATGAGCAGTTCTTC. It yields the protein CASSLRTLTLSPTSDYNEQFF.

The rearrangement joins TRBV5-6 to TRBJ2-7; possible D gene TRBD1, 5 bases. V lost 4 bases to trimming and J lost 5 bases, with 13 bases between them. Looked up from germline, CDR1 is SGHDT and CDR2 is YYEEEE. The CDR3 contains 13 residues. CDR3 region: CASSPGSGNEQYF. The CDR3 bases are TGTGCCAGCAGCCCAGGATCAGGGAACGAGCAGTACTTC.

V and J are TRBV2 and TRBJ2-2; TRBD1 is a possible D gene (5 bases). This CDR3 comprises 14 residues. Germline loops: CDR1 SNHLY, CDR2 FYNNEI. With 5 bases removed from V and 7 bases from J, the gap between germline ends came to 14 bases. CDR3: CASSSIGVGGELFF. In DNA form, the CDR3 reads TGTGCCAGCAGTTCAATAGGGGTTGGCGGGGAGCTGTTTTTT.

The chain couples TRBV6-6 to TRBJ2-4; TRBD2 aligns across 7 bases. The length of the CDR3 is 15 residues. Germline loops: CDR1 MNHNY, CDR2 SVGAGI (reference sequence). The V segment lost 2 bases and the J segment 5 bases; nucleotides outside the gene matches: 6. CDR3 in amino acids: CASSYAGLAENIQYF. Here the CDR3 DNA reads TGTGCCAGCAGTTACGCGGGGCTAGCGGAAAACATTCAGTACTTC.

J is TRBJ1-6 and V is TRBV27; D ambiguous. The germline V gene encodes CDR1 MNHEY and CDR2 SMNVEV (reference sequence). CDR3 length: 14 amino acids. Trimming took 1 base from V and 8 from J, leaving 9 bases between them. This CDR3 is CASSLYWVDSPLHF. The DNA for the CDR3 is TGTGCCAGCAGTTTATACTGGGTTGATTCACCCCTCCACTTT.

This clone was detected many times. V usage is TRBV15 and J usage is TRBJ1-2; no clear D gene. Germline V CDR1 and CDR2: LNHNV, YYDKDF (reference sequence). The germline V and J ends were trimmed by 8 bases and 4 bases, with 26 bases remaining between them. This CDR3 is 17 amino acids long. The CDR3 spells CATPRVRAGNPCYGYTF. Here the CDR3 DNA reads TGTGCCACCCCGCGGGTAAGGGCCGGAAATCCTTGCTATGGCTACACCTTC.

The rearrangement joins TRBV4-3 to TRBJ2-5; D is possibly TRBD2 (6 bases). Germline CDR1 and CDR2: LGHNA and YSLEER. Trimming pared 2 bases from V and 4 bases from J, leaving 14 bases between. The CDR3 covers 15 residues. The CDR3 sequence: CASSQSPRGGETQYF. CDR3 nucleotides: TGCGCCAGCAGCCAAAGCCCAAGGGGAGGAGAGACCCAGTACTTC.

This clone was recorded a few times. The chain uses TRBV18 and TRBJ2-7; a weak D match, TRBD1 (5 bases). Germline V gene sequence: CDR1 KGHSH, CDR2 LQKENI. The V gene lost 4 bases and the J gene lost 5 bases, with 24 bases spanning the gap. The CDR3 consists of 17 residues. The CDR3 DNA is TGTGCCAGCTCACTTGACCGTCTAGGGGCGAGGTCGGACGAGCAGTACTTC. It encodes CASSLDRLGARSDEQYF.

This chain connects TRBV7-8 to TRBJ1-3; maybe TRBD1 (6 bases). In germline, CDR1 is SGHVS, CDR2 FQNEAQ. V was trimmed by 4 bases and J by 0 bases, leaving 10 bases between them. This CDR3 is built from 15 residues. CDR3 residues: CASSSRQVSGNTIYF. In DNA form, the CDR3 reads TGTGCCAGCAGCTCGAGACAGGTCTCTGGAAACACCATATATTTT.